The next 25 T cell receptor beta chains were all read from a single sample in a study of cytotoxic CD8 clonotypes in ibrutinib-treated CLL. TCRdb's table, derived via immunoSEQ multiplex PCR, lists solely in-frame clones and lacks some. The sample has 120,000 to 150,000 clones; under 95% are singletons. The starting material was PBMCs, obtained after 12 months of ibrutinib treatment. The source is a human donor with chronic lymphocytic leukemia.

The chain links TRBV11-2 to TRBJ2-2; D gene uncertain. Germline CDR1 and CDR2: SGHAT and FQNNGV. This CDR3 comprises 13 residues. Trimming pared 0 bases from V and 8 bases from J, leaving 7 bases between. CDR3 protein: CASSLEARGELFF. DNA of the CDR3: TGTGCCAGCAGCTTAGAGGCCCGAGGGGAGCTGTTTTTT.

This chain joins TRBV7-8 and TRBJ1-1, with no clear D. Trimming took off 4 bases at V and 1 base at J, with 7 bases between the two ends. This CDR3 comprises 13 residues. Per the germline V gene, CDR1 is SGHVS and CDR2 is FQNEAQ. The CDR3 nucleotides are TGTGCCAGCAGCTACCAGGAGAACACTGAAGCTTTCTTT. This sequence encodes CASSYQENTEAFF.

V gene TRBV2 combines with J gene TRBJ1-5; D may be TRBD1 (5 bases). Trimming left V 4 bases short and J 4 bases short, with 11 bases between. The CDR3 has 14 residues. CDR1 and CDR2 (germline): SNHLY, FYNNEI. The CDR3 spells CASSAGGRNQPQHF. In DNA form, the CDR3 reads TGTGCCAGCAGTGCCGGGGGTAGGAATCAGCCCCAGCATTTT.

The CDR3 reads CASSLSSWGGYTF. As DNA, the CDR3 is TGTGCCAGCAGTTTATCGAGCTGGGGGGGCTACACCTTC. The J gene is TRBJ1-2, the V gene TRBV27; TRBD1 might be the D (5 bases). The CDR3 is 13 residues long. V lost 0 bases to trimming and J lost 8 bases, with 10 bases between them. Germline loops: CDR1 MNHEY, CDR2 SMNVEV (reference sequence).

The rearrangement links TRBV25-1 to TRBJ2-7; possibly TRBD1 for D (6 bases). Germline values: CDR1 MGHDK, CDR2 SYGVNS. V was pared by 4 bases and J by 6 bases, with 13 bases between. The CDR3 extends over 13 amino acids. The CDR3 loop reads CASSGPTGIEQYF. CDR3 in DNA: TGTGCCAGCAGTGGCCCGACAGGAATCGAGCAGTACTTC.

Only a few counts were recorded for this clone. This chain connects TRBV13 to TRBJ1-3; D ambiguous. Trimming shortened V by 3 bases and J by 5 bases, and 2 bases separated the two germline ends. From germline, CDR1 is PRHDT and CDR2 FYEKMQ (reference sequence). There are 11 residues in the CDR3. The CDR3 loop is CASSFRNTIYF. The CDR3 coding sequence is TGTGCCAGCAGCTTCAGAAACACCATATATTTT.

The rearrangement links TRBV7-3 to TRBJ2-1, with TRBD2 matching over 8 bases. Germline-derived CDR1 and CDR2 are SGHTA and FQGTGA. V trimming: 2 bases; J trimming: 8 bases; junction bases outside the gene matches: 5. The CDR3 has 14 amino acids. CDR3 sequence (DNA): TGTGCCAGCAGCTTATCCGGGACTAGTGATGAGCAGTTCTTC. Translating it yields CASSLSGTSDEQFF.

V and J are TRBV10-2 and TRBJ2-5; D is unclear. CDR1 is WSHSY and CDR2 is SAAADI in the germline V gene. This CDR3 comprises 11 residues. V shed 3 bases and J shed 5 bases, with 4 bases lying between them. The CDR3 reads CASSEGETQYF. The CDR3 coding sequence is TGCGCCAGCAGTGAAGGGGAGACCCAGTACTTC.

This chain uses TRBV11-2 with TRBJ2-3; D ambiguous. The CDR3 is 11 amino acids. V lost 1 base and J 4 bases, leaving 0 bases between the germline ends. Germline CDR1 SGHAT, CDR2 FQNNGV. DNA for the CDR3: TGTGCCAGCAGCTTAGCAGATACGCAGTATTTT. Translation gives CASSLADTQYF.

Here the CDR3 reads CASTQDGNNEQFF. The CDR3 region has the DNA TGTGCCAGCACCCAGGACGGAAACAATGAGCAGTTCTTC. This rearrangement joins TRBV7-3 to TRBJ2-1, with unresolved D. The germline CDR1 and CDR2 sequences are SGHTA and FQGTGA. The V end lost 7 bases, the J end lost 5 bases, and 12 bases lay between the germline ends. The CDR3 spans 13 residues.

The J gene is TRBJ2-3, the V gene TRBV7-3; 9 nucleotides agree with TRBD2. The CDR3 runs 18 residues. Per the germline V gene, CDR1 is SGHTA and CDR2 is FQGTGA. The V and J ends lost 2 bases and 0 bases, in that order; junction bases with no gene match: 9. CDR3 residues: CASSLWAITSGSTDTQYF. The DNA for the CDR3 is TGTGCCAGCAGCTTATGGGCCATAACTAGCGGGAGCACAGATACGCAGTATTTT.

The chain has TRBV11-1 and TRBJ2-6; D not certain. V was trimmed by 5 bases and J by 2 bases, leaving 10 bases between them. The germline V gene encodes CDR1 SGHAT and CDR2 FQDESV (reference sequence). This CDR3 region has 15 residues. The CDR3 sequence: CASSPPGTGANVLTF. The CDR3 bases are TGTGCCAGCAGCCCTCCAGGTACTGGGGCCAACGTCCTGACTTTC.

The J gene is TRBJ2-1, the V gene TRBV7-3; D is uncertain. The V gene's germline CDR1 is SGHTA and CDR2 FQGTGA. With 1 base removed from V and 6 bases from J, the gap between germline ends came to 7 bases. The CDR3 sequence is 13 residues long. As DNA, the CDR3 is TGTGCCAGCAGCTTAATTCCGGTCAATGAGCAGTTCTTC. This gives the protein CASSLIPVNEQFF. Drawing the rest from reference TRBV7-3 and TRBJ2-1, the complete variable domain is GAGVSQTPSNKVTEKGKYVELRCDPISGHTALYWYRQSLGQGPEFLIYFQGTGAADDSGLPNDRFFAVRPEGSVSTLKIQRTERGDSAVYLCASSLIPVNEQFFGPGTRLTVL.

This rearrangement joins TRBV30 to TRBJ2-1; TRBD1 aligns across 9 bases. The V and J ends lost 0 bases and 4 bases, in that order; junction bases with no gene match: 1. CDR1 and CDR2 from the germline V gene are GTSNPN and SVGIG (reference sequence). This CDR3 comprises 14 residues. The CDR3 nucleotides read TGTGCCTGGAGTGTAGGACAGGGGTACAATGAGCAGTTCTTC. Amino acids: CAWSVGQGYNEQFF.

This chain links TRBV2 with TRBJ2-2; TRBD1 aligns across 8 bases. The germline V gene has CDR1 SNHLY and CDR2 FYNNEI. Trimming removed 6 bases from V and 5 bases from J; junction bases left unmatched: 8. The CDR3 extends over 15 amino acids. The CDR3 sequence is CASSQTGVGTGELFF. CDR3 DNA sequence: TGTGCCAGCAGCCAGACAGGGGTGGGGACCGGGGAGCTGTTTTTT. The entire variable domain, with the rest obtained from reference TRBV2 and TRBJ2-2, is as follows: EPEVTQTPSHQVTQMGQEVILRCVPISNHLYFYWYRQILGQKVEFLVSFYNNEISEKSEIFDDQFSVERPDGSNFTLKIRSTKLEDSAMYFCASSQTGVGTGELFFGEGSRLTVL.

The rearrangement joins TRBV19 to TRBJ1-1; D is ambiguous. The CDR3 is 14 amino acids. Germline loops: CDR1 LNHDA, CDR2 SQIVND (reference sequence). Trimming pared 2 bases from V and 2 bases from J, leaving 9 bases between. DNA of the CDR3: TGTGCCAGTAGTATAATCTCAGGCAACACTGAAGCTTTCTTT. It is translated as CASSIISGNTEAFF.

The chain couples TRBV28 to TRBJ2-3; 11 nucleotides agree with TRBD2. This CDR3 region has 16 residues. Germline V lookup: CDR1 MDHEN, CDR2 SYDVKM. V was pared by 1 base and J by 4 bases, with 4 bases of the junction left unmatched. The CDR3 bases are TGTGCCAGCAGTTTATTCCTAGCGGGAGGTTCAGATACGCAGTATTTT. Its translation: CASSLFLAGGSDTQYF.

The V and J genes are TRBV10-3 and TRBJ2-1; unclear D gene. Trimming removed 4 bases from V and 0 bases from J, with 7 bases in between. The CDR3 is made up of 14 amino acids. Germline assignment: CDR1 ENHRY and CDR2 SYGVKD. The CDR3 sequence: CAISAGSSYNEQFF. CDR3 DNA: TGTGCCATCAGTGCCGGGTCCTCCTACAATGAGCAGTTCTTC.

The chain is built from TRBV27 and TRBJ2-7; 10 nucleotides agree with TRBD2. The CDR3 is 15 residues long. CDR1 is MNHEY and CDR2 is SMNVEV in the germline V gene (reference sequence). Trimming at V came to 2 bases and at J to 2 bases, leaving 3 bases not matched to a gene. The CDR3 here is CASSLGSGGTYEQYF. The CDR3 region has the DNA TGTGCCAGCAGTTTAGGTAGCGGGGGGACCTACGAGCAGTACTTC.

J is TRBJ2-7 and V is TRBV18; possible D gene TRBD2, 7 bases. Germline CDR1 reads KGHSH; CDR2 reads LQKENI. V was trimmed by 0 bases and J by 4 bases, leaving 16 bases between them. There are 16 residues in the CDR3. CDR3 region: CASSPPGGPLGYEQYF. The CDR3 DNA reads as TGTGCCAGCTCACCACCCGGGGGGCCTTTGGGTTACGAGCAGTACTTC.

The rearrangement uses TRBV7-9 and TRBJ2-7, with 7 nucleotides matching TRBD2. Per germline, CDR1 SEHNR and CDR2 FQNEAQ (reference sequence). The CDR3 consists of 14 residues. V was pared by 6 bases and J by 1 base, with 6 bases of the junction left unmatched. In nucleotides, the CDR3 is TGTGCCAGCAGTACCTCTAGCGGATCCTACGAGCAGTACTTC. This gives the protein CASSTSSGSYEQYF. Supplemented by reference TRBV7-9 and TRBJ2-7, the full variable domain reads DTGVSQNPRHKITKRGQNVTFRCDPISEHNRLYWYRQTLGQGPEFLTYFQNEAQLEKSRLLSDRFSAERPKGSFSTLEIQRTEQGDSAMYLCASSTSSGSYEQYFGPGTRLTVT.

The table lists this clone with a count of one. The chain combines TRBV9 with TRBJ2-2; D remains ambiguous. Germline CDR1 and CDR2: SGDLS and YYNGEE. CDR3 length equals 16 residues. Trimming removed 0 bases at V and 2 bases at J, with 11 bases between. The chain's CDR3 is CASSVDPFSNTGELFF. In DNA, the CDR3 is TGTGCCAGCAGCGTAGATCCCTTTTCCAACACCGGGGAGCTGTTTTTT.

The rearrangement joins TRBV13 to TRBJ2-5; no clear D. The germline V gene encodes CDR1 PRHDT and CDR2 FYEKMQ (reference sequence). The CDR3 consists of 16 residues. Deletions cut 0 bases from V and 0 bases from J, with 11 bases between. The CDR3: CASSLGRARYQETQYF. CDR3 sequence (DNA): TGTGCCAGCAGCTTAGGCCGGGCTAGGTACCAAGAGACCCAGTACTTC.

This sequence joins TRBV6-6 and TRBJ1-1; no reliable D call. V lost 5 bases, J lost 2 bases, and 9 bases lay in between. The V gene's germline CDR1 is MNHNY and CDR2 SVGAGI (reference sequence). The CDR3 consists of 13 residues. The DNA for the CDR3 is TGTGCCAGCAGTGATAGCCTCAACACTGAAGCTTTCTTT. Its translation is CASSDSLNTEAFF.

This clone was observed a single time. The chain is built from TRBV11-3 and TRBJ2-1, with D possibly being TRBD2 (6 bases). The CDR3 has 15 residues. CDR1 is SGHNT, CDR2 YENEEA, per germline. V was clipped by 5 bases and J by 0 bases, with 11 bases between them. CDR3 loop: CASSPGTHSYNEQFF. In DNA, the CDR3 is TGTGCCAGCAGCCCCGGGACTCACTCCTACAATGAGCAGTTCTTC.